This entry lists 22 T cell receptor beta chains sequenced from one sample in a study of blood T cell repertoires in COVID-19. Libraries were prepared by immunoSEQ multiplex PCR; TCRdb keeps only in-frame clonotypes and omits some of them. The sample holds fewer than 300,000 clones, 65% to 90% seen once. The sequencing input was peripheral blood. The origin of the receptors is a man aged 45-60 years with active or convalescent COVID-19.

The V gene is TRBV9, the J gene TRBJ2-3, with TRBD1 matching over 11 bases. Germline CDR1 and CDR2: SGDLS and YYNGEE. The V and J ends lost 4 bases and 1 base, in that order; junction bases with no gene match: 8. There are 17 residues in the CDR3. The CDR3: CASSPRTGGLGTDTQYF. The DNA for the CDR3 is TGTGCCAGCAGCCCGCGGACAGGGGGCCTAGGCACAGATACGCAGTATTTT.

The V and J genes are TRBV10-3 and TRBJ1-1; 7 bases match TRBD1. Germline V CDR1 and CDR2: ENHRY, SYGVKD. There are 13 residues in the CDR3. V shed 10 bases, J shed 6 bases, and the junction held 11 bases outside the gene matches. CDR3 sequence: CATQPGQNSEAFF. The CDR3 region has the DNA TGTGCCACCCAACCGGGACAGAATTCTGAAGCTTTCTTT.

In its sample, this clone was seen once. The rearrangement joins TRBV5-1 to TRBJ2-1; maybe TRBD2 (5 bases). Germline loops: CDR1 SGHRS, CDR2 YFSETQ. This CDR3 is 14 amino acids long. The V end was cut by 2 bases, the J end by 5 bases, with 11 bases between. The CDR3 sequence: CASSLLVAHNEQFF. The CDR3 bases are TGCGCCAGCAGCTTACTAGTGGCCCACAATGAGCAGTTCTTC.

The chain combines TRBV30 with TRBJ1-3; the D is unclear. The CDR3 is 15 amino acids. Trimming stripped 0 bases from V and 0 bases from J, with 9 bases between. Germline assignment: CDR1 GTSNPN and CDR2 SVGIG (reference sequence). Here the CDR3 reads CAWSVTHSSGNTIYF. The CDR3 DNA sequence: TGTGCCTGGAGTGTAACCCACAGCTCTGGAAACACCATATATTTT.

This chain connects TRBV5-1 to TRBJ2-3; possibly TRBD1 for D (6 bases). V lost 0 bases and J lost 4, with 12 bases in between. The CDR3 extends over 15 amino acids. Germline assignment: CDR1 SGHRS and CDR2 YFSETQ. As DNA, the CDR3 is TGCGCCAGCAGCTTGGTAGCAGGGGTGCCAGATACGCAGTATTTT. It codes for CASSLVAGVPDTQYF.

CDR3 loop: CASSERSSGNYEQYF. The CDR3 DNA reads TGTGCCAGCAGTGAAAGGTCTAGCGGAAACTACGAGCAGTACTTC. The chain carries TRBV6-1 and TRBJ2-7; 7 nucleotides align to TRBD2. This CDR3 spans 15 amino acids. Germline V gene data show CDR1 as MNHNS and CDR2 as SASEGT. The ends lost 2 bases at V and 3 bases at J; junction bases unmatched: 7.

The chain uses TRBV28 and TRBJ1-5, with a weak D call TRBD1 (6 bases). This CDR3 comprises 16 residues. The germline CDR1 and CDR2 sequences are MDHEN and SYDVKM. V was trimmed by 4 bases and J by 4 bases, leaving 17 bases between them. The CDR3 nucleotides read TGTGCCAGCAGTTCCACGGGGGCGGGAGGTAATCAGCCCCAGCATTTT. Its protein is CASSSTGAGGNQPQHF.

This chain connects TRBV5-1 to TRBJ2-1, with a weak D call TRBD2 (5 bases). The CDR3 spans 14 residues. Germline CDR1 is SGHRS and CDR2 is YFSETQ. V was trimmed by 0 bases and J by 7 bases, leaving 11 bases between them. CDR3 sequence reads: CASSLGLAVNEQFF. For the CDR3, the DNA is TGCGCCAGCAGCTTGGGGCTAGCCGTGAATGAGCAGTTCTTC. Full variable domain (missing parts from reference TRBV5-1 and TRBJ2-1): KAGVTQTPRYLIKTRGQQVTLSCSPISGHRSVSWYQQTPGQGLQFLFEYFSETQRNKGNFPGRFSGRQFSNSRSEMNVSTLELGDSALYLCASSLGLAVNEQFFGPGTRLTVL.

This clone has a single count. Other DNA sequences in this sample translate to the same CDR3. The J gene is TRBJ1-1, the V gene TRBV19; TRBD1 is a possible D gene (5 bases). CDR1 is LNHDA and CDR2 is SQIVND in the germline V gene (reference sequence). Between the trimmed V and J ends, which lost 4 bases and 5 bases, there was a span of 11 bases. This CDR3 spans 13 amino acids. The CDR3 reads CASSTRGGTEAFF. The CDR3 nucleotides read TGTGCCAGTAGTACCCGGGGGGGGACTGAAGCTTTCTTT.

The CDR3 region has the DNA TGTGCCAGCAGCCTGTACAACAATGGCTACACCTTC. It is translated as CASSLYNNGYTF. V is TRBV7-8 and J is TRBJ1-2; D unresolved. CDR1 is SGHVS and CDR2 is FQNEAQ in the germline V gene. V was clipped by 5 bases and J by 6 bases, with 10 bases between them. CDR3 length: 12 amino acids.

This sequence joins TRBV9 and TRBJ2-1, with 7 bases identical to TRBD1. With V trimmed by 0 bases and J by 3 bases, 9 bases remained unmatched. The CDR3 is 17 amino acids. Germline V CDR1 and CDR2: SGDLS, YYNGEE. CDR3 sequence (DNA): TGTGCCAGCAGCGTAGGGGATAGGGGGCGTTTCTACAATGAGCAGTTCTTC. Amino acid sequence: CASSVGDRGRFYNEQFF.

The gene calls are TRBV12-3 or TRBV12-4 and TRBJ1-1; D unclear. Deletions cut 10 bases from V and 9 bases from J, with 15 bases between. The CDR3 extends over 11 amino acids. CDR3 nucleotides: TGTGCCACCCTATTCAAGTCGAAAGCTTTCTTT. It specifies CATLFKSKAFF.

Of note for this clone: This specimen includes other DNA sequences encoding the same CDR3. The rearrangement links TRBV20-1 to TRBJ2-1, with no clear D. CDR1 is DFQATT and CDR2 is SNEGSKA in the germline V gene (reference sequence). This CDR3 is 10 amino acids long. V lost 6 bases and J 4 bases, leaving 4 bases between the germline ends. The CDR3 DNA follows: TGCAGTGCAACATACAATGAGCAGTTCTTC. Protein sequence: CSATYNEQFF.

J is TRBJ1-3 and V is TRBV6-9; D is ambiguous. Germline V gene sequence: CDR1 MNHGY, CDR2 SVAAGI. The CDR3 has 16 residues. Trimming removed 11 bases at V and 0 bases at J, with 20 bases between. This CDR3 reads CAGTGELPPSGNTIYF. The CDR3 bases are TGTGCCGGAACCGGGGAGCTACCTCCCTCTGGAAACACCATATATTTT.

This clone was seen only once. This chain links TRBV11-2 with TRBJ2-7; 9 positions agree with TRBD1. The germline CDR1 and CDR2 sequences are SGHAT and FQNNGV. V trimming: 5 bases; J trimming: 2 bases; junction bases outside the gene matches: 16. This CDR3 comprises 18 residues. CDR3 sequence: CASSLTRSRTGAPYEQYF. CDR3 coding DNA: TGTGCCAGCAGCCTGACCCGGTCGAGGACAGGGGCCCCCTACGAGCAGTACTTC.

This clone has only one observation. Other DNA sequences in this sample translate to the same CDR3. Written as DNA, the CDR3 is TGTGCCAGCAGCTTAACGGGGCCGAACACTGAAGCTTTCTTT. Its translation is CASSLTGPNTEAFF. This chain uses TRBV7-3 with TRBJ1-1, with D possibly TRBD1 on 5 matching bases. Germline assignment: CDR1 SGHTA and CDR2 FQGTGA. The V gene lost 0 bases and the J gene lost 1 base, with 6 bases spanning the gap. The CDR3 is 14 residues long.

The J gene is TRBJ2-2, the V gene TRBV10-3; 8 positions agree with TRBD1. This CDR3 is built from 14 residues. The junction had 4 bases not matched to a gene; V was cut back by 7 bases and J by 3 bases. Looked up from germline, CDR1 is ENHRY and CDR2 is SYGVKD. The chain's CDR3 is CAIKGTGDTGELFF. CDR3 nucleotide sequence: TGTGCCATCAAGGGGACAGGAGACACCGGGGAGCTGTTTTTT.

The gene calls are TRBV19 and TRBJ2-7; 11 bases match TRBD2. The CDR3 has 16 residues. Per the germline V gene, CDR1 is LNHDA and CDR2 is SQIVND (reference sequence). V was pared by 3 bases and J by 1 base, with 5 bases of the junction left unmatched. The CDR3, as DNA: TGTGCCAGTAGTATGGGACTAGCGGTAGCATCCTACGAGCAGTACTTC. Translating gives CASSMGLAVASYEQYF.

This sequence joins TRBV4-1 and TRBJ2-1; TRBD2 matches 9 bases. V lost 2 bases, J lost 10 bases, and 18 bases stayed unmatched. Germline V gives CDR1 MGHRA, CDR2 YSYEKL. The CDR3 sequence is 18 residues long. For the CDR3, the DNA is TGCGCCAGCAGCCAATATGTAGCGACTAGCGGTCTAGTGAGGGAGCAGTTCTTC. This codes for CASSQYVATSGLVREQFF.

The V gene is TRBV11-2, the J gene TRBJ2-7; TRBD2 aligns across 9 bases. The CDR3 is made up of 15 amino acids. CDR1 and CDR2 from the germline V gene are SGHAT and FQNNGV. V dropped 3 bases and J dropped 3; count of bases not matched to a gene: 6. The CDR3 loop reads CASSFSSGSNYEQYF. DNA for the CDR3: TGTGCCAGCAGCTTTAGTAGCGGGAGCAACTACGAGCAGTACTTC.

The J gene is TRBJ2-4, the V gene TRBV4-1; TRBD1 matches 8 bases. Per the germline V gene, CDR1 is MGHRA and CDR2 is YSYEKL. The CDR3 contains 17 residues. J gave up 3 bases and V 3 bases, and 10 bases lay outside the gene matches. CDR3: CASSQGPGGIFKNIQYF. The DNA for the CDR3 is TGCGCCAGCAGCCAGGGCCCAGGGGGCATTTTCAAAAACATTCAGTACTTC.

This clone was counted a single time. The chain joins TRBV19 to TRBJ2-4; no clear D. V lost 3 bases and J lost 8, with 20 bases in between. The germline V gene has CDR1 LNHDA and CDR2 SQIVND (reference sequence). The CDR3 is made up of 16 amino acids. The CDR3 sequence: CASSIRPAGQKDIQYF. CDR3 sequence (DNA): TGTGCCAGTAGTATCAGGCCTGCTGGCCAAAAGGACATTCAGTACTTC.